One and the same sample provided the 27 T cell receptor beta chains below, sequenced in a study of T cells in Graves' hyperthyroidism and ophthalmopathy. From RNA transcripts, TCR beta CDR3 regions were amplified. First-round RT-PCR of the TCR CDR3 relied on the HTBI primer set. A single record per CDR3 protein comes from TCRdb applying MiXCR to the multiplex PCR reads. Of about 340,000 distinct CDR3 sequences in the sample, 15% to 20% were seen once. What was sequenced was blood. The receptors shown here come from a woman in her forties or fifties with Graves' hyperthyroidism.

This clonotype showed up many times. The V and J genes are TRBV2 and TRBJ2-1; D may be TRBD2 (6 bases). Germline CDR1 is SNHLY and CDR2 is FYNNEI. With 2 bases removed from V and 1 base from J, the gap between germline ends came to 18 bases. The CDR3 is made up of 18 amino acids. The CDR3 DNA reads TGTGCCAGCAGTGAAATCAGCGGGCCTAGTTCTTCCTACAATGAGCAGTTCTTC. Protein sequence: CASSEISGPSSSYNEQFF.

A note on this clonotype: A much more abundant neighbour one base away suggests this may be a read error. The chain joins TRBV2 to TRBJ1-5; 7 bases map to TRBD1. CDR1 and CDR2 (germline): SNHLY, FYNNEI. There are 15 residues in the CDR3. CDR3 in DNA: TGTGCCAGCAGTATTACAGGGGATAGCAATCAGTCCCAGCATTTT. It encodes CASSITGDSNQSQHF.

This clonotype was counted at least ten times. This sequence joins TRBV11-1 and TRBJ2-1; TRBD2 agrees at 8 bases. The CDR3 has 15 amino acids. With 2 bases clipped from V and 8 bases from J, the junction kept 8 bases outside the gene matches. Germline CDR1 is SGHAT and CDR2 is FQDESV (reference sequence). Written as DNA, the CDR3 is TGTGCCAGCAGCTTAACCCGGGGGGGCCTCTATGAGCAGTTCTTC. Amino acid sequence: CASSLTRGGLYEQFF.

The rearrangement joins TRBV20-1 to TRBJ1-2; D is ambiguous. The germline gives CDR1 DFQATT, CDR2 SNEGSKA (reference sequence). This CDR3 region has 14 residues. Trimming left V 2 bases short and J 6 bases short, with 16 bases between. CDR3 loop: CSARTPGLTDGYTF. In DNA, the CDR3 is TGCAGTGCTAGAACCCCCGGCCTTACGGATGGCTACACCTTC.

V and J are TRBV7-9 and TRBJ2-5; TRBD1 or TRBD2 may be the D gene (6 bases each). There are 14 residues in the CDR3. V lost 5 bases and J lost 7, with 17 bases in between. Germline V CDR1 and CDR2: SEHNR, FQNEAQ (reference sequence). In DNA form, the CDR3 reads TGTGCCAGCAGCGAAGGGGGGAGACTCGTGACCCAGTACTTC. Translation: CASSEGGRLVTQYF. Complete variable domain (other parts from reference TRBV7-9 and TRBJ2-5): DTGVSQNPRHKITKRGQNVTFRCDPISEHNRLYWYRQTLGQGPEFLTYFQNEAQLEKSRLLSDRFSAERPKGSFSTLEIQRTEQGDSAMYLCASSEGGRLVTQYFGPGTRLLVL.

The rearrangement joins TRBV5-1 to TRBJ2-7, with 8 bases aligning to TRBD2. The junction had 7 bases not matched to a gene; V was cut back by 0 bases and J by 5 bases. This CDR3 has 15 amino acids. Germline CDR1 is SGHRS and CDR2 is YFSETQ. As DNA, the CDR3 is TGCGCCAGCAGCTTGGCCGGGACTAGGGCCCACGAGCAGTACTTC. This translates into CASSLAGTRAHEQYF.

This clonotype was detected a few times. V gene TRBV19 combines with J gene TRBJ2-3, with 14 bases lining up with TRBD2. V lost 3 bases to trimming and J lost 4 bases; unmatched junction nucleotides: 3. Germline values: CDR1 LNHDA, CDR2 SQIVND (reference sequence). This CDR3 has 16 amino acids. CDR3 sequence reads: CASSIGLAGGPDTQYF. CDR3 nucleotide sequence: TGTGCCAGTAGTATTGGACTAGCGGGAGGCCCAGATACGCAGTATTTT.

This clonotype turned up a few times. The chain has TRBV6-2 or TRBV6-3 and TRBJ2-3, with TRBD2 identical over 7 bases. The CDR3 has 16 residues. Germline CDR1 MNHEY, CDR2 SVGEGT. The trim removed 8 bases at V and 1 base at J, leaving 12 bases unmatched. CDR3 in DNA: TGTGCCAGCCAGTTATTGGGTCTAGCGGGCACAGATACGCAGTATTTT. This encodes CASQLLGLAGTDTQYF.

The J gene is TRBJ2-1, the V gene TRBV5-5; D is possibly TRBD1 or TRBD2 (5 bases each). V lost 2 bases and J 7 bases, leaving 10 bases between the germline ends. Germline assignment: CDR1 SGHKS and CDR2 YYEKEE (reference sequence). This CDR3 comprises 13 residues. The CDR3 loop is CASSFGTLNEQFF. The DNA for the CDR3 is TGTGCCAGCAGCTTCGGGACCTTAAATGAGCAGTTCTTC. The entire variable domain, with the rest obtained from reference TRBV5-5 and TRBJ2-1, is as follows: DAGVTQSPTHLIKTRGQQVTLRCSPISGHKSVSWYQQVLGQGPQFIFQYYEKEERGRGNFPDRFSARQFPNYSSELNVNALLLGDSALYLCASSFGTLNEQFFGPGTRLTVL.

This clonotype was observed many times. The rearrangement joins TRBV30 to TRBJ1-1; D is unclear. This CDR3 is built from 12 residues. CDR1 and CDR2 from the germline V gene are GTSNPN and SVGIG (reference sequence). Trimming removed 3 bases from V and 7 bases from J, with 12 bases in between. The CDR3 nucleotides read TGTGCCTGGAGCGGGATGCTGGGTGAAGCTTTCTTT. It is translated as CAWSGMLGEAFF.

A few counts support this clonotype. The rearrangement links TRBV20-1 to TRBJ1-1, with 8 bases fitting TRBD1. The J segment lost 5 bases and the V segment lost 6 bases, leaving 5 bases of the junction unmatched. The CDR3 sequence is 12 residues long. Germline V CDR1 and CDR2: DFQATT, SNEGSKA (reference sequence). The CDR3 DNA follows: TGCAGTGCCCGGACAGGGATAACTGAAGCTTTCTTT. Translated: CSARTGITEAFF.

This clonotype has only a few counts. The rearrangement links TRBV24-1 to TRBJ2-3; the D gene is possibly TRBD1 (6 bases). With 0 bases removed from V and 3 bases from J, the gap between germline ends came to 12 bases. This CDR3 contains 16 residues. Per germline, CDR1 KGHDR and CDR2 SFDVKD. CDR3 in amino acids: CATSDLSVQGTDTQYF. DNA of the CDR3: TGTGCCACCAGTGATTTGTCCGTACAGGGAACAGATACGCAGTATTTT.

The chain employs TRBV6-1 and TRBJ2-1; 7 positions match TRBD1. Germline trimming cut 0 bases from V and 3 bases from J; bases unmatched to any gene: 8. Germline assignment: CDR1 MNHNS and CDR2 SASEGT. The CDR3 is made up of 17 amino acids. CDR3 coding DNA: TGTGCCAGCAGTGAAGCGCTCGACAGGGCGATCTACAATGAGCAGTTCTTC. This sequence encodes CASSEALDRAIYNEQFF.

The sample holds one count of this clonotype. CDR3 sequence: CASSAPEGTGGQETQYF. CDR3 in DNA: TGCGCCAGCAGCGCGCCGGAGGGTACGGGCGGGCAAGAGACCCAGTACTTC. The gene calls are TRBV5-1 and TRBJ2-5; TRBD2 might be the D (6 bases). With 4 bases removed from V and 2 bases from J, the gap between germline ends came to 21 bases. The CDR3 totals 17 residues. Germline V CDR1 and CDR2: SGHRS, YFSETQ.

At least ten counts were recorded for this clonotype. The rearrangement joins TRBV30 to TRBJ1-2, with a weak D call TRBD1 (5 bases). Deletions cut 0 bases from V and 3 bases from J, with 11 bases between. Germline V lookup: CDR1 GTSNPN, CDR2 SVGIG (reference sequence). The CDR3 runs to 14 residues. This CDR3 is CAWSVLGAHYGYTF. CDR3 in DNA: TGTGCCTGGAGTGTACTCGGGGCCCACTATGGCTACACCTTC.

V and J are TRBV20-1 and TRBJ2-1; 8 positions agree with TRBD2. CDR1 is DFQATT, CDR2 SNEGSKA, per germline (reference sequence). J gave up 5 bases and V 0 bases, and 6 bases lay outside the gene matches. This CDR3 comprises 15 residues. The CDR3 DNA sequence: TGCAGTGCTAGAGATATGCGGGGGGATAACAATGAGCAGTTCTTC. As protein: CSARDMRGDNNEQFF.

The CDR3 loop reads CASSLVLAGGPTGYEQYF. CDR3 DNA: TGTGCCAGCAGTTTGGTACTAGCGGGAGGGCCTACCGGATACGAGCAGTACTTC. The rearrangement uses TRBV28 and TRBJ2-7; 13 bases agree with TRBD2. Germline V CDR1 and CDR2: MDHEN, SYDVKM. J lost 4 bases, V lost 3 bases, and 12 bases had no gene match. The CDR3 extends over 18 amino acids.

This clonotype was observed a few times. This chain links TRBV10-2 with TRBJ1-2, with D possibly matching TRBD1 (6 bases). V lost 7 bases to trimming and J lost 8 bases, with 11 bases between them. CDR1 and CDR2 from the germline V gene are WSHSY and SAAADI. This CDR3 is built from 11 residues. CDR3 DNA sequence: TGCGCCAGCACCGAGGGGGACGGCTACACCTTC. Its translation: CASTEGDGYTF.

This clonotype turned up a few times. The rearrangement links TRBV14 to TRBJ1-4; D gene ambiguous. Germline CDR1 and CDR2: SGHDN and FVKESK. V lost 4 bases and J 3 bases, leaving 12 bases between the germline ends. The CDR3 has 15 amino acids. The CDR3 sequence is CASSPTPEANEKLFF. The CDR3 nucleotides read TGTGCCAGCAGCCCGACCCCGGAAGCTAATGAAAAACTGTTTTTT. Full variable domain (missing parts from reference TRBV14 and TRBJ1-4): EAGVTQFPSHSVIEKGQTVTLRCDPISGHDNLYWYRRVMGKEIKFLLHFVKESKQDESGMPNNRFLAERTGGTYSTLKVQPAELEDSGVYFCASSPTPEANEKLFFGSGTQLSVL.

This clonotype was recorded only once. The junction shows a germline mismatch at one end, possibly a read error. This sequence joins TRBV28 and TRBJ2-7; D is perhaps TRBD1 (5 bases). Germline CDR1 is MDHEN and CDR2 is SYDVKM. There are 13 residues in the CDR3. This chain's CDR3 is CASSPNTGNKVRF. As DNA, the CDR3 is TGTGCCAGCAGTCCCAATACAGGAAACAAAGTACGGTTC.

A few counts support this clonotype. The chain is built from TRBV15 and TRBJ1-5; a weak D match, TRBD1 (5 bases). The V end was cut by 6 bases, the J end by 2 bases, with 8 bases between. This CDR3 comprises 13 residues. Germline V lookup: CDR1 LNHNV, CDR2 YYDKDF (reference sequence). Here the CDR3 reads CATRAGGNQPQHF. The CDR3 coding sequence is TGTGCCACCAGGGCGGGGGGCAATCAGCCCCAGCATTTT.

This clonotype has just a few counts. The chain recombines TRBV6-5 with TRBJ2-7; 8 bases align to TRBD1. The CDR3 covers 15 residues. Germline-derived CDR1 and CDR2 are MNHEY and SVGAGI. V gave up 4 bases and J gave up 7 bases; unmatched junction bases: 12. The CDR3 is CASSSPRQGTGEQYV. Here the CDR3 DNA reads TGTGCCAGCAGTTCCCCCCGACAGGGGACAGGTGAGCAGTACGTC.

This clonotype was observed many times. The germline gene is not matched at one end of the junction; a read error may be the cause. The chain combines TRBV11-2 with TRBJ2-7; maybe TRBD1 (6 bases). The CDR3 runs to 14 residues. Germline-derived CDR1 and CDR2 are SGHAT and FQNNGV. The CDR3 region is CASSRLDSSYEQYF. The CDR3 region has the DNA TGTGCCAGCAGCCGTCTGGACAGCTCCTACGAGCAATACTTC.

This clonotype was recorded only once. This rearrangement joins TRBV7-2 to TRBJ1-2; 11 bases align to TRBD1. V lost 5 bases, J lost 4 bases, and 6 bases stayed unmatched. The CDR3 spans 15 residues. Germline CDR1 is SGHTA and CDR2 is FQGNSA. CDR3 bases: TGTGCCAGCAGCCCTTGGACAGGGGGCCCCTATGGCTACACCTTC. Residues: CASSPWTGGPYGYTF. Full variable domain (outside the CDR3, taken from reference TRBV7-2 and TRBJ1-2): GAGVSQSPSNKVTEKGKDVELRCDPISGHTALYWYRQSLGQGLEFLIYFQGNSAPDKSGLPSDRFSAERTGGSVSTLTIQRTQQEDSAVYLCASSPWTGGPYGYTFGSGTRLTVV.

This clonotype was observed a handful of times. The CDR3 sequence: CSARDPGFNQPQHF. The CDR3 DNA follows: TGCAGTGCTAGAGATCCGGGATTCAATCAGCCCCAGCATTTT. This rearrangement joins TRBV20-1 to TRBJ1-5; D ambiguous. Per the germline V gene, CDR1 is DFQATT and CDR2 is SNEGSKA (reference sequence). This CDR3 is 14 amino acids long. V lost 0 bases and J lost 3, with 9 bases in between.

This clonotype was counted at least ten times. V gene TRBV20-1 combines with J gene TRBJ2-7; 11 bases align to TRBD2. The CDR3 loop spans 13 amino acids. V was pared by 6 bases and J by 3 bases, with 4 bases of the junction left unmatched. In germline, CDR1 is DFQATT, CDR2 SNEGSKA (reference sequence). CDR3 region: CSARTSGFYEQYF. CDR3 DNA sequence: TGCAGTGCGCGGACTAGCGGGTTCTACGAGCAGTACTTC.

This clonotype was seen repeatedly, ten times or more. The J gene is TRBJ2-3, the V gene TRBV12-5, with 7 bases aligning to TRBD1. The CDR3 is made up of 14 amino acids. Trimming took 2 bases from V and 6 from J; bases not matched to a gene: 5. Germline V CDR1 and CDR2: LGHNT, FRNRAP. DNA for the CDR3: TGTGCTAGTGGTTTGAGGGACAGAGGTGATACGCAGTATTTT. Its protein product is CASGLRDRGDTQYF.